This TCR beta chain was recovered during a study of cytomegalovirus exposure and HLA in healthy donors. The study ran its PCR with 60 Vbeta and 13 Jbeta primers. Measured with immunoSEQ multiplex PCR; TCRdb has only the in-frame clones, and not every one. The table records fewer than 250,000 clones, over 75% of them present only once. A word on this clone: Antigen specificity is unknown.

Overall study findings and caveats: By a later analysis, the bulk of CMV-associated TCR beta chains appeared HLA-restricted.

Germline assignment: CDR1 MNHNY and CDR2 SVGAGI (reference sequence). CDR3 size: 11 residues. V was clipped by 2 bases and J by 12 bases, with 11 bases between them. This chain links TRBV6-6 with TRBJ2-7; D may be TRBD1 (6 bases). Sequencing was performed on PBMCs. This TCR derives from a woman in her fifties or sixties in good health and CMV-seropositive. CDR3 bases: TGTGCCAGCAGTTACCGCCAGGGGTGGTACTTC. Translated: CASSYRQGWYF.